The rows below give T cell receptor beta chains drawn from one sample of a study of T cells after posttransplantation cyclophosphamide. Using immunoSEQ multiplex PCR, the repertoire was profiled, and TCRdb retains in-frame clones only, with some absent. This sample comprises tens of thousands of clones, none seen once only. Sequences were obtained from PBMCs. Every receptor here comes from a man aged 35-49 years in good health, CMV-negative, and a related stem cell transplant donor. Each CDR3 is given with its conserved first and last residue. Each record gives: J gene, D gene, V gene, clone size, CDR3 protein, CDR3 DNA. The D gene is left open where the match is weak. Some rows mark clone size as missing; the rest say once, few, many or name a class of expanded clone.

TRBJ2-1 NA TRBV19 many CASSPQRRLTYNEQFF TGTGCCAGTAGTCCCCAGCGCCGTTTGACTTACAATGAGCAGTTCTTC
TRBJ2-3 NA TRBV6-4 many CASSVSPNGLALW TGTGCCAGCAGTGTTTCCCCTAACGGTCTCGCTTTATGG
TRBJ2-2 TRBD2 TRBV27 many CASSFQTSGYTGELFF TGTGCCAGCAGTTTCCAGACTAGCGGCTACACCGGGGAGCTGTTTTTT
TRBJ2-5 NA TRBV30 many CAWSPPPTGQETQYF TGTGCCTGGAGCCCCCCCCCTACAGGGCAAGAGACCCAGTACTTC
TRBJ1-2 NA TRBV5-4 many CASSLLGEARIYGYTF TGTGCCAGCAGCTTGCTAGGGGAAGCCAGAATCTATGGCTACACCTTC
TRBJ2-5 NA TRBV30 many CAWRLGLQETQYF TGTGCCTGGAGACTAGGCCTACAAGAGACCCAGTACTTC
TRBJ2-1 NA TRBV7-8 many CASSPLTGRKGEQFF TGTGCCAGCAGCCCACTTACAGGCCGGAAAGGTGAGCAGTTCTTC
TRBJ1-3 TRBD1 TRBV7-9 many CASSSGQAISGNTIYF TGTGCCAGCAGCAGCGGACAGGCCATCTCTGGAAACACCATATATTTT
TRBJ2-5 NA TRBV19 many CASSKSDQETQYF TGTGCCAGTAGTAAAAGCGATCAAGAGACCCAGTACTTC
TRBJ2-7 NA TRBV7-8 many CASSPGGLYEQYF TGTGCCAGCAGCCCCGGGGGTCTCTACGAGCAGTACTTC
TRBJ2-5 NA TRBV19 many CASSRSWETQYF TGTGCCAGTAGTCGGAGCTGGGAGACCCAGTACTTC
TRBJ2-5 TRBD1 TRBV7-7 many CASSWGQGEGETQYF TGTGCCAGTAGCTGGGGACAGGGCGAAGGGGAGACCCAGTACTTC
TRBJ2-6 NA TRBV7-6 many CASSPRESGSGANVLTF TGTGCCAGCAGCCCCAGGGAATCGGGCTCTGGGGCCAACGTCCTGACTTTC
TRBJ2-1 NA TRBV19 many CASSTLTATSLIF TGTGCCAGTAGTACGCTGACAGCGACAAGTTTGATCTTC
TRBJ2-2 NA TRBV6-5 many CASGRGTGELFF TGTGCCAGCGGGAGAGGTACCGGGGAGCTGTTTTTT
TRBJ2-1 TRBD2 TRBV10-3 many CAISEVPGGRYNEQFF TGTGCCATCAGTGAGGTCCCGGGAGGGCGGTACAATGAGCAGTTCTTC
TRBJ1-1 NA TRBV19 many CASSTSRGTEAFF TGTGCCAGTAGTACTAGCAGGGGTACGGAAGCTTTCTTT
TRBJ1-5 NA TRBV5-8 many CASSFRGDQPQHF TGTGCCAGCAGCTTTCGGGGTGACCAGCCCCAGCATTTT
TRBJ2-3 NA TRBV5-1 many CASSLAGISTDTQYF TGCGCCAGCAGCTTGGCGGGGATTAGCACAGATACGCAGTATTTT
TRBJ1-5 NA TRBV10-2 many CASCQGLDQPQHF TGCGCCAGTTGCCAGGGATTAGATCAGCCCCAGCATTTT
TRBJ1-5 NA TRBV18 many CASSPGESQPQHF TGTGCCAGCTCCCCCGGGGAATCACAGCCCCAGCATTTT
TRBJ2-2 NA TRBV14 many CASSLQGTGELFF TGTGCCAGCAGCCTACAGGGCACCGGGGAGCTGTTTTTT
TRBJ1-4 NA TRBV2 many CASSVGALGGKLFF TGTGCCAGCAGTGTTGGGGCGCTGGGGGGAAAACTGTTTTTT
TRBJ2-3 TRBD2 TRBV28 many CASRHDLSGRGTDTQYF TGTGCCAGCAGGCACGACCTTAGCGGGAGGGGCACAGATACGCAGTATTTT
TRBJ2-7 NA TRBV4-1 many CASSPFGARTYEQYF TGCGCCAGCAGCCCCTTTGGGGCGCGGACCTACGAGCAGTACTTC
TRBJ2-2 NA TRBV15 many CATSALGGVNTGELFF TGTGCCACCAGCGCCCTGGGCGGGGTCAACACCGGGGAGCTGTTTTTT
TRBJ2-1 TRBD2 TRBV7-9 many CASSLGLAGDPNEQFF TGTGCCAGCAGCTTAGGGCTGGCGGGGGACCCCAATGAGCAGTTCTTC
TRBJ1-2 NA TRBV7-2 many CASSLAGALKGYTF TGTGCCAGCAGCTTAGCAGGGGCCCTAAAGGGCTACACCTTC
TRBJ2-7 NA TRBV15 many CATSRDGSSYEQYF TGTGCCACCAGCAGAGACGGTAGCTCCTACGAGCAGTACTTT
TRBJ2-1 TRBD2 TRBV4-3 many CASSQEALAGGDEQFF TGCGCCAGCAGCCAAGAAGCACTAGCGGGAGGGGATGAGCAGTTCTTC
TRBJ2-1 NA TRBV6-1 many CASREVTANNEQFF TGTGCCAGCAGGGAGGTTACAGCCAACAATGAGCAGTTCTTC
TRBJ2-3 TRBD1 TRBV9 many CASSEQVRDRGDTQYF TGTGCCAGCAGCGAGCAGGTTCGGGACAGGGGAGATACGCAGTATTTT
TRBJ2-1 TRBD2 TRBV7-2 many CASSLGWAGGIEQFF TGTGCCAGCAGCTTAGGTTGGGCGGGAGGGATTGAGCAGTTCTTC
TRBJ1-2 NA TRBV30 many CAWSVGGLLGYTF TGTGCCTGGAGTGTGGGGGGGCTGCTGGGCTACACCTTC
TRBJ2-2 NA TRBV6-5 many CASGYLRENTGELFF TGTGCCAGCGGTTATCTGCGGGAGAACACCGGGGAGCTGTTTTTT
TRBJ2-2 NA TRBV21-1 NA CASTGTSGRIDTNTGELFF TGTGCCAGCACCGGGACTAGCGGGAGAATCGACACGAACACCGGGGAGCTGTTTTTT
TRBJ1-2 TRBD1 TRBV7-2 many CASRLTTGTGNGYTF TGTGCCAGCAGATTAACTACCGGGACAGGGAATGGCTACACCTTC